These T cell receptor beta chains were read from a single sample in a study of Tregs in tolerant kidney transplant recipients. The antigens for these receptors are not known. Data came from immunoSEQ multiplex PCR; TCRdb stores just in-frame clones and leaves some out. The table lists 9,000 to 13,000 clones, approximately 89% of them singletons. Sequenced material: Tregs from blood cultured with allogeneic cells, taken before the transplant. These TCRs come from a human patient who received a combined kidney and bone marrow transplant. The CDR3 runs from the conserved cysteine through the conserved F or W. A D gene is named only where the DNA matches it firmly. Not every row has a clone size; where given, it reads once, few, many or a size class.

j_call	v_call	d_call	clone_size	cdr3_nt	cdr3_aa
TRBJ1-1	TRBV7-3	NA	once	TGTGCCAGCAGCATCCGTAACACTGAAGCTTTCTTT	CASSIRNTEAFF
TRBJ1-4	TRBV7-2	NA	once	TGTGCCAGCAGCTTAGAAGGGCAGCTGGGCGAACTGTTTTTT	CASSLEGQLGELFF
TRBJ1-2	TRBV6-5	NA	NA	TGTGCCAGCAGTTACGGGGGGCGTTTTGGCTACACCTTC	CASSYGGRFGYTF
TRBJ1-1	TRBV5-1	NA	NA	TGCGCCAGCAGCCCCGGCGAATTCTCTGAAGCTTTCTTT	CASSPGEFSEAFF
TRBJ2-3	TRBV4-3	NA	NA	TGCGCCAGCAGCCAAGAGACGGCGTCGGGCACAGATACGCAGTATTTT	CASSQETASGTDTQYF
TRBJ2-2	TRBV27	NA	NA	TGTGCCAGCAGTTTATCACAGGGTGGCGGGGAGCTGTTTTTT	CASSLSQGGGELFF
TRBJ1-6	TRBV6-1	NA	NA	TGTGCCAGCAGTGCTCGGCCTTCACCCCTCCACTTT	CASSARPSPLHF
TRBJ1-1	TRBV29-1	NA	NA	TGCAGCGTTAGGGGACATTGGAACACTGAAGCTTTCTTT	CSVRGHWNTEAFF
TRBJ1-2	TRBV7-9	NA	once	TGTGCCAGCAGCGAAGTCGCCTCCGGGACCTATGGCTACACCTTC	CASSEVASGTYGYTF
TRBJ1-2	TRBV6-1	NA	NA	TGTGCCAGCAGTTTGACAGCTAACTATGGCTACACCTTC	CASSLTANYGYTF
TRBJ1-2	TRBV18	NA	NA	TGTGCCAGCTCACCACCGGGATTGGGTGGCTACACCTTC	CASSPPGLGGYTF
TRBJ2-3	TRBV7-2	NA	NA	TGTGCCAGCAGCACTCGACTAGTTCCCAATGAGGGTACGCAGTATTTT	CASSTRLVPNEGTQYF
TRBJ2-5	TRBV5-4	TRBD2	NA	TGTGCCAGCAGCTTGGAGCTAGCGGGAGAGACCCAGTACTTC	CASSLELAGETQYF
TRBJ1-2	TRBV5-1	NA	NA	TGCGCCAGCAGCCTACTGGTGGGGACAATCTATGGCTACACCTTC	CASSLLVGTIYGYTF
TRBJ2-3	TRBV4-1	TRBD2	NA	TGCGCCAGCAGCGAAGGACTAGCGGGGGGCACAGATACGCAGTATTTT	CASSEGLAGGTDTQYF
TRBJ2-3	TRBV12-5	TRBD2	once	TGTGCTAGTGGTTTGGTAAGGACTAGCGGATTCACAGATACGCAGTATTTT	CASGLVRTSGFTDTQYF
TRBJ2-7	TRBV4-3	NA	NA	TGCGCCAGCAGCCAAGTGTGGGGACCCCCCTACGAGCAGTACTTC	CASSQVWGPPYEQYF
TRBJ2-1	TRBV4-1	NA	NA	TGCGCCAGCAGCCAAGACCAGCGCTCGTACAATGAGCAGTTCTTC	CASSQDQRSYNEQFF
TRBJ2-7	TRBV30	TRBD1	NA	TGTGCCTGGAGTAGACAGGGCCTATACGAGCAGTACTTC	CAWSRQGLYEQYF
TRBJ2-3	TRBV21-1	NA	NA	TGTGCCAGCAGCAATGCGGAGGGTAAGCGACCAGATACGCAGTATTTT	CASSNAEGKRPDTQYF
TRBJ2-7	TRBV7-9	TRBD1	NA	TGTGCCAGCAGCTGGGGGACAGGGGTTTCCTACGAGCAGTACTTC	CASSWGTGVSYEQYF
TRBJ1-2	TRBV27	TRBD1	NA	TGTGCCAGCAGACTCAGGGGGGGTGATTATGGCTACACCTTC	CASRLRGGDYGYTF
TRBJ1-2	TRBV6-4	TRBD1	NA	TGTGCCAGCAGTGACGGGGACAGGGTGGCCTTC	CASSDGDRVAF
TRBJ1-2	TRBV4-1	NA	NA	TGCGCCAGCAGCCGCCGTATCGGGGCCGATGGCTACACCTTC	CASSRRIGADGYTF
TRBJ2-3	TRBV4-2	TRBD2	NA	TGTGCCAGCAGCCTCGGGACTAGCGGGGCCACAGATACGCAGTATTTT	CASSLGTSGATDTQYF
TRBJ2-4	TRBV9	TRBD2	NA	TGTGCCAGCAGCCCGCGGGGGGTAGGTGGCAAAAACATTCAGTACTTC	CASSPRGVGGKNIQYF
TRBJ2-3	TRBV11-2	TRBD1	NA	TGTGCCAGCAGCTTAACAGGGGGCGCGGTAGATACGCAGTATTTT	CASSLTGGAVDTQYF
TRBJ1-2	TRBV5-5	NA	NA	TGTGCCAGCAGCTTGGCTTCAGGGAAAGATTATGGCTACACCTTC	CASSLASGKDYGYTF
TRBJ2-1	TRBV30	NA	NA	TGTGCCTGGCTCGGAACCTTCGCTGAGGGGCAGTTCTTC	CAWLGTFAEGQFF
TRBJ2-5	TRBV4-3	NA	NA	TGCGCCAGCAGCCAAGAATGGTCCACCCAGTACTTC	CASSQEWSTQYF
TRBJ2-2	TRBV4-3	NA	NA	TGCGCCAGCAGCTCAGACCAGGGGATGAACACCGGGGAGCTGTTTTTT	CASSSDQGMNTGELFF
TRBJ2-2	TRBV18	NA	NA	TGTGCCAGCTCACGGGGACCATTCATCACCTCGAACACCGGGGAGCTGTTTTTT	CASSRGPFITSNTGELFF
TRBJ2-1	TRBV5-1	NA	NA	TGCGCCAGCAGTTTAGTAGCGAAGGGACCCGCTTACAATGAGCAGTTCTTC	CASSLVAKGPAYNEQFF
TRBJ2-5	TRBV7-2	NA	NA	TGTGCCAGCAGCCGAGAGACCCAGTACTTC	CASSRETQYF